These 3 T cell receptor beta chains were sequenced from one sample in a study of blood T cell repertoires in COVID-19 (dated by TCRdb to about 2020). Libraries were made using the immunoSEQ multiplex PCR assay. TCRdb took this table from immuneACCESS and kept in-frame rearrangements with V and J called. Such tables lack part of the clones; where checked against another copy, unresolved V genes explain under half of the gap, and the rest is unexplained. For this sample the table gives hundreds of thousands of clones, of which under 90% were detected only once. Approximately 5.2% of the sample goes to the ten largest clones. What was sequenced was PBMCs or T cells enriched from blood (not recorded which). The receptors stem from a man aged 55 to 70 who had recovered from COVID-19.

The J gene is TRBJ1-2, the V gene TRBV4-3; D possibly corresponds to TRBD1 (6 bases). Germline V gene sequence: CDR1 LGHNA, CDR2 YSLEER. Trimming left V 1 base short and J 7 bases short, with 13 bases between. This CDR3 has 14 residues. As DNA, the CDR3 is TGCGCCAGCAGCCAAGGACGGCAGGGGTTTGGCTACACCTTC. Translated, it gives CASSQGRQGFGYTF.

The J gene is TRBJ2-1, the V gene TRBV19; 9 bases are shared with TRBD2. Germline CDR1 LNHDA, CDR2 SQIVND (reference sequence). The CDR3 sequence is 15 residues long. V gave up 6 bases and J gave up 2 bases; unmatched junction bases: 5. The chain's CDR3 is CASSRSGSTYNEQFF. CDR3 nucleotide sequence: TGTGCCAGTAGCCGTAGCGGGAGTACCTACAATGAGCAGTTCTTC.

V and J are TRBV9 and TRBJ1-5; 10 nucleotides align to TRBD1. The CDR3 loop spans 15 amino acids. Unmatched junction bases numbered 2, after V lost 0 bases and J lost 5 bases. Germline-derived CDR1 and CDR2 are SGDLS and YYNGEE. For the CDR3, the DNA is TGTGCCAGCAGCGTAGATGGACAGGGGGATCAGCCCCAGCATTTT. It is translated as CASSVDGQGDQPQHF.